The sequence of this TCR beta chain was determined in a study of blood T cell repertoires in COVID-19. About the study: Sources were T cells, B-cell-depleted T cells, or PBMCs; the material itself was cDNA or gDNA.

This CDR3 comprises 16 residues. Trimming cost V 5 bases and J 2 bases; bases outside gene matches: 7. Germline assignment: CDR1 SNHLY and CDR2 FYNNEI. Authors' methods: Nucleated cell counts were estimated from reference gene primer amplification. Clones were sequenced by immunoSEQ multiplex PCR, and TCRdb holds only the in-frame ones, with some missing. That table furnishes V, J and clone size, whereas the DNA furnished D and trimming. The table records about 180,000 clones, about 81% of them present only once. Those enrolled in Seattle joined during active infection and were followed longitudinally afterward.

This TCR derives from a woman of 80 years or more with COVID-19, enrolled during active disease. The chain has TRBV2 and TRBJ1-3; TRBD1 agrees at 9 bases. The sequencing sample was made of peripheral blood. The CDR3 DNA sequence: TGTGCCAGCAGTCTAGAAACAGGGGGCACTGGAAACACCATATATTTT. This gives the protein CASSLETGGTGNTIYF.